What follows is one T cell receptor beta chain and its context. Its cognate antigen is unknown. Expressed TCRB transcripts were sequenced after all isolated RNA was converted to cDNA. Data came from immunoSEQ multiplex PCR; TCRdb stores just in-frame clones and leaves some out. The table lists some 240,000 clones, roughly a tenth of them singletons. Each sorted population was over 95% pure. The sample belongs to a study of beta chain features in type 1 diabetes. The study, taken as a whole, reports: Shorter TCRB CDR3s, moderately but significantly so, were found in Type 1 diabetes patients in all four CD4+ subsets. It was among patients, rather than healthy donors, that naive, central memory and Treg TCRB repertoires appeared more similar. A definitive answer on HLA type influencing TCRB rearrangement was not reached here.

The CDR3 contains 16 residues. J gave up 8 bases and V 1 base, and 11 bases lay outside the gene matches. CDR1 is SGHTA, CDR2 FQGNSA, per germline. The chain links TRBV7-2 to TRBJ2-1; the match to TRBD1 covers 7 bases. This TCR was sampled from a man aged 18 to 30 in good health. What was sequenced was central memory CD4+ T cells from blood. CDR3 loop: CASSLGPRDRADEQFF. The CDR3 DNA follows: TGTGCCAGCAGCTTAGGTCCTCGAGACAGGGCCGATGAGCAGTTCTTC.